This TCR beta chain was retrieved from a study of metastatic and nonmetastatic thyroid tumors. Among the patients, none had received any treatment before thyroid surgery. A note on this clone: A read error may produce the germline difference seen at one junction end.

The germline V gene encodes CDR1 MNHNS and CDR2 SASEGT. The CDR3 runs to 16 residues. TCRdb reprocessed the PCR reads using MiXCR. The sample holds about 16,000 clones; approximately 31% are singletons and the top ten take 10% to 13%. Sequencing was carried out using blood. The source is a female donor with papillary thyroid cancer or a benign thyroid nodule (not recorded which). Some clones in this sample may be carry-over from other donors' samples. This chain links TRBV6-1 with TRBJ1-1, with 7 bases fitting TRBD1. In nucleotides, the CDR3 is TGTGCCAGCAGACCCCGACAGGGTCAATGGAACGCTGAAGCTTTCTTT. It codes for CASRPRQGQWNAEAFF.